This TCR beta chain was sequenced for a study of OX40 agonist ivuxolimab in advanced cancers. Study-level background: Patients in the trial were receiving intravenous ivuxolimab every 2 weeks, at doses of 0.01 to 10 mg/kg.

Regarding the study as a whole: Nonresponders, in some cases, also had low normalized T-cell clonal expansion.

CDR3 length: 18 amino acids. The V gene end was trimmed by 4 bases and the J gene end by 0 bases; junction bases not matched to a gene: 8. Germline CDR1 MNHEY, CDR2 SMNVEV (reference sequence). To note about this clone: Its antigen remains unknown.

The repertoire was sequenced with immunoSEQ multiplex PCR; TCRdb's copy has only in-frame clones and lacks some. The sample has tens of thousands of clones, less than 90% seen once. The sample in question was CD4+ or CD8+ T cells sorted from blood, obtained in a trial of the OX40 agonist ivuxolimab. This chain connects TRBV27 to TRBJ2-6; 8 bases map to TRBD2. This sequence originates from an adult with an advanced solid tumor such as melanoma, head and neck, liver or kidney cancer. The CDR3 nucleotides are TGTGCCAGCAGTTATGTCAGCGGGAGACTCTCTGGGGCCAACGTCCTGACTTTC. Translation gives CASSYVSGRLSGANVLTF.